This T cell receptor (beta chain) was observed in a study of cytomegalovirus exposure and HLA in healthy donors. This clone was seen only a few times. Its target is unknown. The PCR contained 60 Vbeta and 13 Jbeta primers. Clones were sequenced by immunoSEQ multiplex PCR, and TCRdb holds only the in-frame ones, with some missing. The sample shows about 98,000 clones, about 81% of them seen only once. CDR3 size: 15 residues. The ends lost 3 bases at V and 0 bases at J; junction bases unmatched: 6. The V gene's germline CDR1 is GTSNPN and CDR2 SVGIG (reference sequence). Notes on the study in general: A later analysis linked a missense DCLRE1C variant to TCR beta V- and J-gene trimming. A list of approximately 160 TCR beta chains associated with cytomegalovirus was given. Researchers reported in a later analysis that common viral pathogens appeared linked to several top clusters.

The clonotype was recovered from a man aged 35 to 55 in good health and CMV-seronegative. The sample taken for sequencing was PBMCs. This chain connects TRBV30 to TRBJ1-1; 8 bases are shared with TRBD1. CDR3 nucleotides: TGTGCCTGGAGAGCTTGGGACAGGTTGAACACTGAAGCTTTCTTT. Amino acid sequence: CAWRAWDRLNTEAFF.